The source of this T cell receptor (beta chain) is a study of cytomegalovirus exposure and HLA in healthy donors. Vbeta (60) and Jbeta (13) primers were used in the PCR. Repertoires were generated with immunoSEQ multiplex PCR, while TCRdb's copy carries only in-frame clones and drops some. The sample consists of 90,000 to 140,000 clones, 15% of them appearing once. General study points: Further analysis was carried out later, and it showed several of the most significant clusters appearing linked to common viral pathogens.

CDR3 length: 13 amino acids. The V gene lost 4 bases and the J gene lost 0 bases, with 6 bases spanning the gap. Germline V gives CDR1 SEHNR, CDR2 FQNEAQ (reference sequence). As to this clone: Its specificity is not known.

This clonotype originated in a female donor in good health and CMV-seronegative. The chain uses TRBV7-9 and TRBJ2-5; D is possibly TRBD2 (6 bases). Sample: PBMCs. CDR3: CASSWDYQETQYF. Written as DNA, the CDR3 is TGTGCCAGCAGCTGGGACTACCAAGAGACCCAGTACTTC. The variable domain in full, with the rest retrieved from reference TRBV7-9 and TRBJ2-5, is DTGVSQNPRHKITKRGQNVTFRCDPISEHNRLYWYRQTLGQGPEFLTYFQNEAQLEKSRLLSDRFSAERPKGSFSTLEIQRTEQGDSAMYLCASSWDYQETQYFGPGTRLLVL.